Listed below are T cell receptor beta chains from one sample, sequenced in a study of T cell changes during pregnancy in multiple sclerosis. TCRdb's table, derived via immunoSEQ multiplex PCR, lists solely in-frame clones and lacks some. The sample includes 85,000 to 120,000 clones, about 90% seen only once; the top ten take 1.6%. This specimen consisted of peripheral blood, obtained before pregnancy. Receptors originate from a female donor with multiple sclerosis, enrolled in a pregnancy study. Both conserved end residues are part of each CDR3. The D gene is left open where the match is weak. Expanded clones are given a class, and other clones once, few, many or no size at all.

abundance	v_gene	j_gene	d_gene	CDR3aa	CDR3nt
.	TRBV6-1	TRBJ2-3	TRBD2	CASSDTSGSSDTQYF	TGTGCCAGCAGTGACACTAGCGGGAGTTCCGATACGCAGTATTTT
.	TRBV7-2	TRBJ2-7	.	CASSSDTLHEQYF	TGTGCCAGCAGCTCGGACACCCTCCACGAGCAGTACTTC
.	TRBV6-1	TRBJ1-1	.	CASNYVANTEAFF	TGTGCCAGCAACTATGTGGCGAACACTGAAGCTTTCTTT
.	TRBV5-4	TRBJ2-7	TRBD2	CASSFGGRANYEQYF	TGTGCCAGCAGCTTTGGCGGGAGGGCCAACTACGAGCAGTACTTC
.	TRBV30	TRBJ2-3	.	CAWSPGGTDTQYF	TGTGCCTGGAGCCCGGGGGGCACAGATACGCAGTATTTT
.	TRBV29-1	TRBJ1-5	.	CSVSAGDQPQHF	TGCAGCGTCTCCGCAGGGGACCAGCCCCAGCATTTT
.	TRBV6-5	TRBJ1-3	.	CASSYSMGGSGNTIYF	TGTGCCAGCAGTTACTCGATGGGGGGCTCTGGAAACACCATATATTTT
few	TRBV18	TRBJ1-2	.	CASSPIELANYGYTF	TGTGCCAGCTCACCTATTGAACTAGCTAACTATGGCTACACCTTC
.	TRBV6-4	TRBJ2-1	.	CASSDSFGTRYNEQFF	TGTGCCAGCAGTGACTCTTTCGGGACTCGTTACAATGAGCAGTTCTTC
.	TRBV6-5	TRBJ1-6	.	CASSYSTTGPPLHF	TGTGCCAGCAGTTACTCGACAACAGGTCCACCCCTCCACTTT
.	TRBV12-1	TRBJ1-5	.	CASSADGQGAGQPQHF	TGTGCCAGCAGCGCCGACGGACAGGGGGCAGGTCAGCCCCAGCATTTT